The 22 T cell receptor beta chains in this list originate from one sample, sequenced in a study of blood T cell repertoires in COVID-19. The method was immunoSEQ multiplex PCR; TCRdb's version includes in-frame clones alone and lacks a portion of them. Among about 59,000 clones listed, around nine tenths were seen once. The sequencing sample was made of peripheral blood. The receptor source for this set is a man older than 75 with acute or convalescent COVID-19.

In its sample, this clone was seen once. This chain joins TRBV7-8 and TRBJ1-1; D not resolved. The CDR3 loop spans 13 amino acids. The ends were cut back, 1 base at V and 1 base at J, with 4 bases in the middle. CDR1 is SGHVS, CDR2 FQNEAQ, per germline. The CDR3 protein is CASSLGENTEAFF. CDR3 nucleotide sequence: TGTGCCAGCAGCTTAGGAGAGAACACTGAAGCTTTCTTT.

This clone is a singleton in its sample. The chain joins TRBV2 to TRBJ2-6; perhaps TRBD1 as D (6 bases). V lost 4 bases, J lost 2 bases, and 9 bases lay in between. CDR1 and CDR2 (germline): SNHLY, FYNNEI. This CDR3 has 15 residues. The chain's CDR3 is CASSVQGAGANVLTF. The DNA for the CDR3 is TGTGCCAGCAGTGTACAGGGTGCTGGGGCCAACGTCCTGACTTTC. The whole variable domain, filled in from reference TRBV2 and TRBJ2-6, reads EPEVTQTPSHQVTQMGQEVILRCVPISNHLYFYWYRQILGQKVEFLVSFYNNEISEKSEIFDDQFSVERPDGSNFTLKIRSTKLEDSAMYFCASSVQGAGANVLTFGAGSRLTVL.

This clone was observed a few times. J is TRBJ1-2 and V is TRBV5-1, with D unresolved. Trimming stripped 2 bases from V and 0 bases from J, with 26 bases between. This CDR3 has 20 residues. Germline CDR1 reads SGHRS; CDR2 reads YFSETQ. The CDR3 loop reads CASSFTVRSGIQQTNYGYTF. CDR3 bases: TGCGCCAGCAGCTTTACAGTTCGTAGCGGAATACAACAAACTAACTATGGCTACACCTTC.

The chain couples TRBV18 to TRBJ2-3, with D perhaps matching TRBD2 (5 bases). CDR3 size: 15 residues. The V end was cut by 2 bases, the J end by 2 bases, with 11 bases between. Germline loops: CDR1 KGHSH, CDR2 LQKENI. CDR3 in amino acids: CASSPTEGSTDTQYF. The CDR3 nucleotides are TGTGCCAGCTCACCAACAGAGGGTTCCACAGATACGCAGTATTTT.

This rearrangement joins TRBV25-1 to TRBJ1-1; D uncertain. Germline CDR1 reads MGHDK; CDR2 reads SYGVNS. The CDR3 has 13 residues. V lost 4 bases, J lost 4 bases, and 10 bases lay in between. The CDR3 loop is CASSGTRVTEAFF. Here the CDR3 DNA reads TGTGCCAGCAGTGGAACGAGAGTCACTGAAGCTTTCTTT.

This clone occurred a few times. The chain uses TRBV18 and TRBJ2-2, with 7 bases fitting TRBD1. Germline CDR1 is KGHSH and CDR2 is LQKENI. V was clipped by 5 bases and J by 1 base; unmatched bases: 7. The CDR3 runs to 16 residues. CDR3 nucleotides: TGTGCCAGCTCAACAGGGGATAATCGGAACACCGGGGAGCTGTTTTTT. Its protein is CASSTGDNRNTGELFF.

The V and J genes are TRBV19 and TRBJ1-5; maybe TRBD1 (5 bases). The CDR3 runs to 14 residues. The germline V and J ends were trimmed by 7 bases and 9 bases, with 19 bases remaining between them. Germline V gives CDR1 LNHDA, CDR2 SQIVND (reference sequence). DNA of the CDR3: TGTGCCAGTATCCCCCGGGGGGTGATGGGGCCCCAGCATTTT. Translating gives CASIPRGVMGPQHF.

The J gene is TRBJ2-3, the V gene TRBV20-1; TRBD2 agrees at 9 bases. In germline, CDR1 is DFQATT, CDR2 SNEGSKA (reference sequence). This CDR3 comprises 15 residues. V lost 3 bases and J lost 5; bases outside the gene matches: 9. This CDR3 reads CSASVRGGVVDTQYF. The CDR3 region has the DNA TGCAGTGCTAGTGTGCGGGGGGGCGTTGTAGATACGCAGTATTTT.

This sequence joins TRBV5-1 and TRBJ2-5, with 9 bases lining up with TRBD1. This CDR3 region has 13 residues. CDR1 and CDR2 from the germline V gene are SGHRS and YFSETQ. The V and J ends lost 4 bases and 10 bases, in that order; junction bases with no gene match: 8. CDR3 protein: CASSNLGQGDQYF. The CDR3 DNA sequence: TGCGCCAGCAGCAACCTGGGACAGGGTGACCAGTACTTC.

The gene calls are TRBV5-1 and TRBJ2-1; 9 bases are a match to TRBD1. The CDR3 extends over 16 amino acids. J was trimmed by 5 bases and V by 4 bases; bases with no gene match: 10. CDR1 and CDR2 from the germline V gene are SGHRS and YFSETQ. The CDR3 DNA is TGCGCCAGCAGCACCGCGGCGGGACAGGGAAACAATGAGCAGTTCTTC. This sequence encodes CASSTAAGQGNNEQFF.

V and J are TRBV10-3 and TRBJ1-2, with 8 bases aligning to TRBD1. Trimming took 11 bases from V and 6 from J; bases not matched to a gene: 8. Germline V gives CDR1 ENHRY, CDR2 SYGVKD. CDR3 length: 12 amino acids. The CDR3 DNA follows: TGTGCCGCAACGACAGGGGAGGATGGCTACACCTTC. Translating it yields CAATTGEDGYTF.

The rearrangement joins TRBV18 to TRBJ1-1; 7 nucleotides align to TRBD1. Germline-derived CDR1 and CDR2 are KGHSH and LQKENI. The CDR3 extends over 15 amino acids. With 2 bases clipped from V and 3 bases from J, the junction kept 6 bases outside the gene matches. CDR3 loop: CASSPETGRYTEAFF. The CDR3 DNA reads TGTGCCAGCTCACCAGAGACAGGGAGGTACACTGAAGCTTTCTTT.

The rearrangement uses TRBV9 and TRBJ2-5; tentative D call: TRBD2 (6 bases). The ends were cut back, 0 bases at V and 6 bases at J, with 9 bases in the middle. This CDR3 is 13 amino acids long. From germline, CDR1 is SGDLS and CDR2 YYNGEE. The CDR3 loop is CASSVDGGKTQYF. DNA for the CDR3: TGTGCCAGCAGCGTAGACGGGGGAAAGACCCAGTACTTC.

The J gene is TRBJ1-6, the V gene TRBV5-1; TRBD1 aligns across 8 bases. Germline CDR1 reads SGHRS; CDR2 reads YFSETQ. V lost 1 base to trimming and J lost 7 bases; unmatched junction nucleotides: 4. The CDR3 runs to 15 residues. CDR3 in DNA: TGCGCCAGCAGCTTGTCAGGGGGCAAAAATTCACCCCTCCACTTT. Residues: CASSLSGGKNSPLHF.

This chain joins TRBV9 and TRBJ1-4; 7 positions match TRBD1. The CDR3 length is 16 residues. Per the germline V gene, CDR1 is SGDLS and CDR2 is YYNGEE. Trimming cost V 3 bases and J 4 bases; bases outside gene matches: 9. In DNA, the CDR3 is TGTGCCAGCAGCGCCCGTCAGGGGGACCTTAATGAAAAACTGTTTTTT. Translating it yields CASSARQGDLNEKLFF.

V gene TRBV2 combines with J gene TRBJ2-7, with a tentative D call TRBD1 (5 bases). Germline CDR1 and CDR2: SNHLY and FYNNEI. The V gene lost 4 bases and the J gene lost 2 bases, with 9 bases spanning the gap. This CDR3 region has 13 residues. In DNA, the CDR3 is TGTGCCAGCAGTGGGGGCAGAGCCTACGAGCAGTACTTC. Translated: CASSGGRAYEQYF.

The chain joins TRBV25-1 to TRBJ2-7; D possibly corresponds to TRBD1 (5 bases). The CDR3 sequence is 11 residues long. The V gene lost 4 bases and the J gene lost 10 bases, with 11 bases spanning the gap. Germline V gives CDR1 MGHDK, CDR2 SYGVNS. The CDR3 DNA reads as TGTGCCAGCAGTGCCGACAGAATCCAGTACTTC. As protein: CASSADRIQYF.

The rearrangement uses TRBV7-8 and TRBJ1-2; D not resolved. V lost 5 bases to trimming and J lost 0 bases, with 22 bases between them. Germline lookup yields CDR1 SGHVS and CDR2 FQNEAQ. The CDR3 extends over 18 amino acids. The CDR3 region has the DNA TGTGCCAGCAGCCCTCTAGGCCGGTCGGAGGCCTCTAACTATGGCTACACCTTC. Translated: CASSPLGRSEASNYGYTF.

This chain uses TRBV19 with TRBJ2-5; 8 positions match TRBD1. Germline CDR1 is LNHDA and CDR2 is SQIVND (reference sequence). Trimming took 5 bases from V and 4 from J; bases not matched to a gene: 3. This CDR3 has 13 residues. This chain's CDR3 is CASSQGAGETQYF. The DNA of the CDR3 is TGTGCCAGTAGTCAGGGGGCGGGAGAGACCCAGTACTTC.

The chain carries TRBV28 and TRBJ1-2; TRBD1 might be the D (5 bases). Trimming removed 6 bases from V and 3 bases from J, with 11 bases in between. The CDR3 contains 13 residues. CDR1 and CDR2 (germline): MDHEN, SYDVKM. The CDR3 DNA follows: TGTGCCAGCAGAATTGACAGAGACTATGGCTACACCTTC. This sequence encodes CASRIDRDYGYTF.

J is TRBJ1-4 and V is TRBV29-1; D might be TRBD1 (5 bases). V was trimmed by 5 bases and J by 5 bases, leaving 12 bases between them. The CDR3 is 13 amino acids. Germline lookup yields CDR1 SQVTM and CDR2 ANQGSEA. The CDR3 DNA follows: TGCAGCGTTCGGGGGAGGACAAATGAAAAACTGTTTTTT. Amino acid sequence: CSVRGRTNEKLFF.

V gene TRBV6-6 combines with J gene TRBJ2-1, with 11 bases identical to TRBD1. Per the germline V gene, CDR1 is MNHNY and CDR2 is SVGAGI (reference sequence). V lost 6 bases, J lost 4 bases, and 8 bases stayed unmatched. This CDR3 spans 16 amino acids. CDR3 protein: CASRTGTGGLYNEQFF. The CDR3 region has the DNA TGTGCCAGCAGGACCGGGACAGGGGGACTGTACAATGAGCAGTTCTTC.